These 2 T cell receptor beta chains were all obtained from the same sample, sequenced in a study of blood T cell repertoires in COVID-19. The data were produced by immunoSEQ multiplex PCR, yet TCRdb's version contains in-frame clones alone and is incomplete. Found here are approximately 220,000 clones, 85% of them singletons; the top ten hold around 20%. Sample: PBMCs or T cells enriched from blood (not recorded which). These receptors all stem from a man between 40 and 49 years old who had recovered from COVID-19.

The chain employs TRBV19 and TRBJ2-3; possible D gene TRBD2, 6 bases. This CDR3 spans 16 amino acids. The germline V gene encodes CDR1 LNHDA and CDR2 SQIVND (reference sequence). The V gene lost 9 bases and the J gene lost 3 bases, with 22 bases spanning the gap. The CDR3 region has the DNA TGTGCCAGCGGGCGGAGGGGTGGGAGCGGTACAGATACGCAGTATTTT. Its translation is CASGRRGGSGTDTQYF.

The genes are TRBV9 and TRBJ2-1, with 7 bases identical to TRBD2. After removal of 0 bases from V and 0 bases from J, the junction contained 3 bases not matched to a gene. The CDR3 has 16 residues. CDR1 and CDR2 from the germline V gene are SGDLS and YYNGEE. The CDR3 DNA sequence: TGTGCCAGCAGCGTAGGGGGCGGGAGCTCCTACAATGAGCAGTTCTTC. It codes for CASSVGGGSSYNEQFF.